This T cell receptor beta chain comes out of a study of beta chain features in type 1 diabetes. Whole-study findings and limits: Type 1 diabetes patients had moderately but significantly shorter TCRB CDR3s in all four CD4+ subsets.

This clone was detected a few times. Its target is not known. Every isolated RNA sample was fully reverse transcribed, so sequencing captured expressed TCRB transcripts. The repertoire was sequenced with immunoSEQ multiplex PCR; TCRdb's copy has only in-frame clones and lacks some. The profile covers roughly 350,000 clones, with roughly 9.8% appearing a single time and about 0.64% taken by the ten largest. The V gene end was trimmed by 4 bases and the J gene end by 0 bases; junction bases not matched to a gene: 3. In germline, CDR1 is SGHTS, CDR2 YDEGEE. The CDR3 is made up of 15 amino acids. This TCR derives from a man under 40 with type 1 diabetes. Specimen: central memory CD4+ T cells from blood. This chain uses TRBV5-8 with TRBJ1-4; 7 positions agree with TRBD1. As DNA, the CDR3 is TGTGCCAGCAGCAGAACAGGGGCAACTAATGAAAAACTGTTTTTT. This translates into CASSRTGATNEKLFF.